These T cell receptor beta chains were read from a single sample in a study of cytomegalovirus exposure and HLA in healthy donors. Measured with immunoSEQ multiplex PCR; TCRdb has only the in-frame clones, and not every one. The table lists about 160,000 clones, around four fifths of them singletons. The sequenced sample consisted of PBMCs. The receptors originated from a man aged 50 or older in good health and CMV-seropositive. The CDR3 runs from the conserved cysteine through the conserved F or W. Each record gives: CDR3 protein, CDR3 DNA, CDR3 length, J gene, D gene, clone size, V gene. A D gene is named only where the DNA matches it firmly. Clone sizes are given selectively: once, few, many, or a class where the clone is expanded.

CASSLGTGANEKLFF TGTGCCAGCAGCTTGGGGACAGGGGCCAATGAAAAACTGTTTTTT 15 TRBJ1-4 TRBD1 NA TRBV5-4
CASRVGYEQFF TGCGCCAGCAGGGTGGGCTATGAGCAGTTCTTC 11 TRBJ2-1 NA NA TRBV5-1
CSARVPEAFF TGCAGTGCTAGAGTCCCAGAAGCTTTCTTT 10 TRBJ1-1 NA NA TRBV20-1
CASSLRTAYSNQPQHF TGTGCCAGCAGTCTTCGGACAGCTTATAGCAATCAGCCCCAGCATTTT 16 TRBJ1-5 NA NA TRBV28
CASSRDINYGYTF TGCGCCAGCAGCCGGGACATCAACTATGGCTACACCTTC 13 TRBJ1-2 NA once TRBV4-1
CASSPQAGRGDEQYF TGTGCCAGCAGCCCTCAAGCGGGACGAGGCGACGAGCAGTACTTC 15 TRBJ2-7 TRBD2 NA TRBV5-6
CASPPTFTF TGTGCCAGCCCTCCGACTTTTACCTTT 9 TRBJ2-3 NA NA TRBV5-8
CASNRKTGQGLEQYF TGCGCCAGCAATCGGAAAACGGGACAGGGGCTCGAGCAGTACTTC 15 TRBJ2-7 TRBD1 NA TRBV5-1
CSAQGQGGETQYF TGCAGCGCGCAGGGACAGGGTGGAGAGACCCAGTACTTC 13 TRBJ2-5 TRBD1 NA TRBV29-1
CSSSTTRKKEETQYF TGTTCCAGCAGCACAACTAGGAAAAAAGAAGAGACCCAGTACTTC 15 TRBJ2-5 NA NA TRBV7-9
CASSELGSGLSSYEQYF TGTGCCAGCAGTGAATTAGGTAGCGGGCTGAGTTCCTACGAGCAGTACTTC 17 TRBJ2-7 TRBD2 NA TRBV6-1
CASSFNRGVGTDTQYF TGTGCCAGCAGTTTCAACAGGGGAGTGGGCACAGATACGCAGTATTTT 16 TRBJ2-3 TRBD1 NA TRBV7-3
CAMVSAATTYEQYF TGTGCCATGGTCTCGGCAGCGACCACCTACGAGCAGTACTTC 14 TRBJ2-7 NA NA TRBV28
CASSSAYWWFF TGTGCCAGCAGCTCTGCGTACTGGTGGTTCTTC 11 TRBJ2-1 NA NA TRBV6-5
CASSEGDDQNSPLHF TGTGCCAGCAGCGAGGGGGACGACCAGAATTCACCCCTCCACTTT 15 TRBJ1-6 NA NA TRBV9
CASSPSSLPYEQYF TGTGCCAGCTCACCATCCAGTCTCCCCTACGAGCAGTACTTC 14 TRBJ2-7 NA NA TRBV18
CASSIQGVGETQYF TGCGCCAGCAGCATACAGGGGGTTGGAGAGACCCAGTACTTC 14 TRBJ2-5 TRBD1 NA TRBV5-1
CASSYEGAPITEAFF TGTGCCAGCAGTTACGAGGGGGCTCCGATCACTGAAGCTTTCTTT 15 TRBJ1-1 TRBD1 NA TRBV6-6
CASSPSELALSGNIQYF TGCGCCAGCAGCCCCAGTGAGCTAGCGTTGAGTGGAAACATTCAGTACTTC 17 TRBJ2-4 NA NA TRBV4-1
CAWSKGRGSFYNEQFF TGTGCCTGGAGTAAGGGCCGGGGATCGTTCTACAATGAGCAGTTCTTC 16 TRBJ2-1 NA NA TRBV30
CAYRLAANNEQFF TGTGCCTACCGACTAGCGGCGAACAATGAGCAGTTCTTC 13 TRBJ2-1 TRBD2 NA TRBV2
CASSQDGTGTGELFF TGCGCCAGCAGCCAAGACGGGACAGGCACCGGGGAGCTGTTTTTT 15 TRBJ2-2 TRBD1 NA TRBV4-3
CASSLESGSRQPQHF TGCGCCAGCAGCTTGGAATCCGGGAGTCGTCAGCCCCAGCATTTT 15 TRBJ1-5 NA NA TRBV5-1
CASSPDRNQPQHF TGTGCCAGCTCTCCGGACAGGAACCAGCCCCAGCATTTT 13 TRBJ1-5 TRBD1 NA TRBV18
CASSYDRFEAFF TGTGCCAGCAGTTACGACAGGTTTGAAGCTTTCTTT 12 TRBJ1-1 NA NA TRBV6-5
CASSQGTRDLTGNTIYF TGTGCCAGCTCTCAGGGGACGAGAGACTTGACCGGAAACACCATATATTTT 17 TRBJ1-3 NA NA TRBV18
CASRYSADQPQHF TGTGCCAGCAGGTACAGTGCCGATCAGCCCCAGCATTTT 13 TRBJ1-5 NA NA TRBV28
CASSLGTGMGSPLHF TGTGCCAGCAGCCTTGGGACAGGGATGGGATCACCCCTCCACTTT 15 TRBJ1-6 TRBD1 NA TRBV7-2
CASSLDRGSGTGELFF TGTGCCAGCAGCTTGGATAGGGGTTCGGGCACCGGGGAGCTGTTTTTT 16 TRBJ2-2 NA NA TRBV5-4
CASSLGQGNSPLHF TGCGCCAGCAGCTTGGGACAGGGCAACTCACCCCTCCACTTT 14 TRBJ1-6 TRBD1 NA TRBV5-1
CAWNVGTGAYEQYF TGTGCCTGGAATGTGGGGACAGGTGCCTACGAGCAGTACTTC 14 TRBJ2-7 TRBD1 NA TRBV30
CASSETGLSNNEQFF TGTGCCAGCAGTGAAACGGGACTATCTAACAATGAGCAGTTCTTC 15 TRBJ2-1 TRBD2 few TRBV2
CASSLGLSEGKNIQYF TGTGCCAGCAGCTTAGGACTTTCAGAGGGAAAAAACATTCAGTACTTC 16 TRBJ2-4 NA NA TRBV7-3
CASSYGQATDTQYF TGTGCCAGCAGTTACGGACAGGCCACAGATACGCAGTATTTT 14 TRBJ2-3 TRBD1 few TRBV2
CASSPRQGGETQYF TGTGCCAGCAGCCCCCGACAGGGGGGGGAGACCCAGTACTTC 14 TRBJ2-5 TRBD1 NA TRBV7-6
CASSISGGGGYEQYF TGTGCCAGTAGTATTTCCGGCGGGGGCGGATACGAGCAGTACTTC 15 TRBJ2-7 NA NA TRBV19
CASSSEGQGNTEAFF TGTGCCAGCAGTTCGGAAGGACAGGGGAACACTGAAGCTTTCTTT 15 TRBJ1-1 TRBD1 NA TRBV27
CASGRQVNTEAFF TGTGCCAGTGGACGACAGGTGAACACTGAAGCTTTCTTT 13 TRBJ1-1 NA NA TRBV19
CASSQGQGVSYNEQFF TGCGCCAGCAGCCAAGGACAGGGGGTTTCCTACAATGAGCAGTTCTTC 16 TRBJ2-1 TRBD1 NA TRBV4-1
CASSLGQGAGDTQYF TGTGCCAGCAGCTTGGGACAGGGGGCCGGAGATACGCAGTATTTT 15 TRBJ2-3 TRBD1 NA TRBV5-8
CASSQDSSGRGADTQYF TGCGCCAGCAGCCAAGATTCGAGCGGGAGAGGGGCAGATACGCAGTATTTT 17 TRBJ2-3 TRBD2 NA TRBV4-1
CASSLARVTGNTIYF TGTGCCAGCAGCTTAGCGCGTGTGACTGGAAACACCATATATTTT 15 TRBJ1-3 NA NA TRBV7-2
CASSEFRLAGGDTQYF TGTGCCAGCAGTGAATTCCGGCTAGCGGGAGGAGATACGCAGTATTTT 16 TRBJ2-3 TRBD2 few TRBV25-1
CASSPGGGSNQPQHF TGTGCCAGCAGCCCCGGGGGGGGTAGCAATCAGCCCCAGCATTTT 15 TRBJ1-5 NA NA TRBV7-9
CASSLLSPGQGIEKLFF TGTGCCAGCAGCTTACTTTCTCCGGGACAGGGGATTGAAAAACTGTTTTTT 17 TRBJ1-4 TRBD1 few TRBV7-9